Listed here is a single T cell receptor beta chain. Its antigen is not yet known. Per-base qualities were not stored, and no clone one base away is much larger. Between the V and J ends, shortened by 3 bases and 0 bases respectively, the junction contains 5 bases. From a lookup of the germline V gene (reference sequence), CDR1 and CDR2 are DFQATT and SNEGSKA. Spanning cysteine to phenylalanine, the CDR3 consists of 12 amino acids. Left in the record is the CDR3 DNA by itself, 36 bases read in frame from the first base. The record originates from a study of control samples from healthy donors and cancer patients (dated by TCRdb to 2019 to 2021). Preparation of the library involved the immunoSEQ multiplex PCR assay. TCRdb holds this immuneACCESS table with in-frame rearrangements only. Some clones are missing; in checked studies, unresolved V genes explain under half, and the rest has no known cause. This sample has about 70,000 clones in its table, and roughly 93% of those were observed once. Approximately 3% of the sample goes to the ten largest clones.

Recombination joined TRBV20-1 with TRBJ1-1; too little of a D gene remains to name it. Sequencing was performed on blood. The sequence was obtained from a woman in her twenties or thirties in good health. The CDR3 sequence is CSASLMNTEAFF. Read as DNA, the sequence is TGCAGTGCTAGTCTCATGAACACTGAAGCTTTCTTT.